This T cell receptor beta chain was retrieved from a study of cytomegalovirus exposure and HLA in healthy donors. Study context: The Caucasian-associated ancestry cluster held more than 80% of 398 genotyped donors.

Notes on the study in general: Sequences of the TCR beta chain were said to predict the HLA-A and HLA-B alleles of most subjects accurately. Compared with the approximately 700-donor mean, an Asian-associated ancestry cluster reportedly had fewer N-insertions, according to a later analysis.

The donors gave bone marrow, and they were healthy. PCR employed 60 Vbeta and 13 Jbeta primers. Repertoires were generated with immunoSEQ multiplex PCR, while TCRdb's copy carries only in-frame clones and drops some. The sample lists a few hundred thousand clones; more than 60% were seen once. Trimming took off 6 bases at V and 4 bases at J, with 12 bases between the two ends. From germline, CDR1 is MNHNS and CDR2 SASEGT. CDR3 length: 13 amino acids. This clone occurred once. The target antigen is unknown. This TCR was recovered from a woman aged 25-40 years in good health and CMV-seronegative. Sample: PBMCs. This chain joins TRBV6-1 and TRBJ1-1; D is perhaps TRBD1 (5 bases). The CDR3 region has the DNA TGTGCCAGCAGGACGGTGGGGGGCACTGAAGCTTTCTTT. The encoded protein is CASRTVGGTEAFF.